One sample yielded the 10 T cell receptor beta chains listed below, sequenced in a study of blood T cell repertoires in COVID-19. The method was immunoSEQ multiplex PCR; TCRdb's version includes in-frame clones alone and lacks a portion of them. The table shows 180,000 or so clones, with around 83% occurring only once. Sequencing used peripheral blood. The receptors were gathered from a man aged 18 to 30 with acute or convalescent COVID-19.

This clone was picked up a small number of times. The chain joins TRBV4-2 to TRBJ2-3, with 7 bases lining up with TRBD2. V lost 0 bases to trimming and J lost 4 bases; unmatched junction nucleotides: 7. The CDR3 length is 16 residues. Germline CDR1 LGHNA, CDR2 YNFKEQ. Here the CDR3 DNA reads TGTGCCAGCAGCCAAGATGGGTTGGGGGGGTCAGATACGCAGTATTTT. Translation: CASSQDGLGGSDTQYF.

The V call is TRBV7-8, the J call TRBJ1-5; D is possibly TRBD1 (5 bases). The V gene lost 1 base and the J gene lost 4 bases, with 11 bases spanning the gap. Looked up from germline, CDR1 is SGHVS and CDR2 is FQNEAQ. The CDR3 totals 15 residues. This CDR3 reads CASSLGAGNNQPQHF. CDR3 sequence (DNA): TGTGCCAGCAGCTTAGGGGCAGGGAATAATCAGCCCCAGCATTTT.

The chain has TRBV28 and TRBJ2-7; D gene unclear. The CDR3 loop spans 12 amino acids. V lost 4 bases to trimming and J lost 5 bases, with 9 bases between them. Looked up from germline, CDR1 is MDHEN and CDR2 is SYDVKM. CDR3 residues: CASSSIRDEQYV. Written as DNA, the CDR3 is TGTGCCAGCAGTTCAATACGAGACGAGCAGTACGTC.

This clone has a handful of counts. The CDR3 region has the DNA TGTGCCAGCAGTTACTCCGGGACAGGGGGCGCTGGGGCCAACGTCCTGACTTTC. Protein: CASSYSGTGGAGANVLTF. The V gene is TRBV6-2 or TRBV6-3, the J gene TRBJ2-6; 12 bases agree with TRBD1. V trimming: 0 bases; J trimming: 2 bases; junction bases outside the gene matches: 2. The CDR3 length is 18 residues. CDR1 and CDR2 from the germline V gene are MNHEY and SVGEGT.

V usage is TRBV30 and J usage is TRBJ1-6; D unclear. The CDR3 is made up of 15 amino acids. V lost 2 bases and J lost 0, with 8 bases in between. The germline gives CDR1 GTSNPN, CDR2 SVGIG (reference sequence). This CDR3 is CAWSKPISYNSPLHF. For the CDR3, the DNA is TGTGCCTGGAGTAAGCCGATCTCCTATAATTCACCCCTCCACTTT.

CDR3 residues: CSVFGTGSGANVLTF. CDR3 DNA sequence: TGCAGCGTTTTCGGGACAGGATCTGGGGCCAACGTCCTGACTTTC. The chain carries TRBV29-1 and TRBJ2-6; 8 bases line up with TRBD1. The length of the CDR3 is 15 residues. Germline CDR1 reads SQVTM; CDR2 reads ANQGSEA. V shed 5 bases, J shed 1 base, and the junction held 4 bases outside the gene matches. The variable domain in full, completed from reference TRBV29-1 and TRBJ2-6, reads SAVISQKPSRDICQRGTSLTIQCQVDSQVTMMFWYRQQPGQSLTLIATANQGSEATYESGFVIDKFPISRPNLTFSTLTVSNMSPEDSSIYLCSVFGTGSGANVLTFGAGSRLTVL.

The chain employs TRBV4-1 and TRBJ1-6; D is unresolved. The germline V and J ends were trimmed by 3 bases and 9 bases, with 15 bases remaining between them. CDR3 length: 15 amino acids. Germline CDR1 MGHRA, CDR2 YSYEKL. The CDR3 bases are TGCGCCAGCAGCCAGGAGGATGGGGTCGGTTCACCCCTCCACTTT. Protein: CASSQEDGVGSPLHF.

This sequence joins TRBV9 and TRBJ1-1; D might be TRBD1 (6 bases). Germline V gene lookup returns CDR1 SGDLS and CDR2 YYNGEE. V was trimmed by 3 bases and J by 8 bases, leaving 11 bases between them. The CDR3 length is 12 residues. The CDR3 is CASSAGGAEAFF. Written as DNA, the CDR3 is TGTGCCAGCAGCGCCGGGGGGGCAGAAGCTTTCTTT.

This clone was observed a handful of times. V gene TRBV4-1 combines with J gene TRBJ1-1, with D maybe TRBD1 (5 bases). This CDR3 region has 16 residues. CDR1 is MGHRA, CDR2 YSYEKL, per germline. Trimming shortened V by 1 base and J by 1 base, and 13 bases separated the two germline ends. CDR3 sequence: CASSQGVARGNTEAFF. Written as DNA, the CDR3 is TGCGCCAGCAGCCAAGGAGTTGCTAGGGGGAACACTGAAGCTTTCTTT.

The V and J genes are TRBV30 and TRBJ2-2; TRBD1 matches 9 bases. The ends lost 1 base at V and 6 bases at J; junction bases unmatched: 9. Germline CDR1 is GTSNPN and CDR2 is SVGIG (reference sequence). The CDR3 covers 16 residues. The CDR3 DNA reads TGTGCCTGGAGTGGGGGACAGGGATTGGGCCCCGGGGAGCTGTTTTTT. This translates into CAWSGGQGLGPGELFF.